The rows below give T cell receptor beta chains drawn from one sample of a study of monozygotic twins with inflammatory bowel disease. TCRdb re-called the 5' RACE reads and gives one entry per CDR3 protein, without DNA. The listing contains about 300,000 distinct CDR3 sequences. Sequencing was carried out using blood. Receptors were obtained from a human donor with ulcerative colitis or Crohn's disease, or a healthy co-twin of an affected twin (not recorded which). Each CDR3 is given with its conserved first and last residue.

TRBV20-1	TRBJ2-7	CSARLLGTGGYEQYF
TRBV20-1	TRBJ2-2	CSASTSATNTGELFF
TRBV12-3/TRBV12-4	TRBJ1-1	CASSQPPVFTEAFF
TRBV5-1	TRBJ1-4	CAREGPQGMKEKLFF
TRBV19	TRBJ2-7	CASSMRSYYEQYF
TRBV7-3	TRBJ2-7	CASSFGQAHSYEQYF
TRBV7-2	TRBJ1-6	CASRQGTNSLLHF
TRBV14	TRBJ2-2	CASSFRDRSTGELFF
TRBV7-9	TRBJ1-4	CASVRGKGEKLFF
TRBV7-3	TRBJ2-2	CASSFVSGGYTGELFF
TRBV5-1	TRBJ2-5	CASSTDSKETQYF
TRBV5-1	TRBJ2-7	CASSQDRTDFNYEQYF
TRBV10-3	TRBJ2-2	CAINDRGRKSGELFF
TRBV6-1	TRBJ1-6	CASTEGQNNSPLHF
TRBV9	TRBJ2-5	CASSTKGPGPQETQYF
TRBV28	TRBJ2-1	CASSPFRTGTSEVNEQFF
TRBV30	TRBJ2-3	CAWRRAGGDTQYF
TRBV7-9	TRBJ1-2	CASSGGGGGYTF
TRBV19	TRBJ2-6	CASFNRGLGVLTF
TRBV27	TRBJ1-6	CASSHRGRTLHF
TRBV7-2	TRBJ2-7	CASSNRDRARAEQYF
TRBV28	TRBJ1-5	CASSSWTGFQPQHF